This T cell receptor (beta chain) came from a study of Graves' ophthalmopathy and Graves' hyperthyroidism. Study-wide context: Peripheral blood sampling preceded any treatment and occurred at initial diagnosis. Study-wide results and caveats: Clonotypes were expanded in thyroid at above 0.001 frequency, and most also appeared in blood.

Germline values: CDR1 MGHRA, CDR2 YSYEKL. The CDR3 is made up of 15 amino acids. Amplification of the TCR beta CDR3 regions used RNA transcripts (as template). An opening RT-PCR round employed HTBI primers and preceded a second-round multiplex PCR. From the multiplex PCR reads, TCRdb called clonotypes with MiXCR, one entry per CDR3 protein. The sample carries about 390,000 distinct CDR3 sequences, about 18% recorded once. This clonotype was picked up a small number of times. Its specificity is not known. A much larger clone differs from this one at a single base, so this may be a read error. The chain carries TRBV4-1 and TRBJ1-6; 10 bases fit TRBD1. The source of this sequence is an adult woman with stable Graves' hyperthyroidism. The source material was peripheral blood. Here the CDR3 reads CASSQLGQGNSHLHF. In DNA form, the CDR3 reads TGCGCCAGCAGCCAATTGGGACAGGGGAATTCACACCTCCACTTT.